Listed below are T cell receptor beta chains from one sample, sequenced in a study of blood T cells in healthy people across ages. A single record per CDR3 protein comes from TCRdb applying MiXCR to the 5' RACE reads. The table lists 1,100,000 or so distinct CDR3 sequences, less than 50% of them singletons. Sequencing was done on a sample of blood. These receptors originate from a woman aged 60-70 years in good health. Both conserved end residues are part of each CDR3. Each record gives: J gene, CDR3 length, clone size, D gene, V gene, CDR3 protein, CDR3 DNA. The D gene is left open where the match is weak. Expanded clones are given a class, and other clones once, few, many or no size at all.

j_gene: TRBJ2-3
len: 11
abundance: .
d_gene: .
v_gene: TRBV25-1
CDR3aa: CASSHHYTQYF
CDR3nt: TGTGCCAGCAGCCACCATTATACGCAGTATTTT

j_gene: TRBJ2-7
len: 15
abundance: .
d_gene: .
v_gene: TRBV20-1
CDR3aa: CSAISGFRERYEQYF
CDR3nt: TGCAGTGCCATCTCCGGGTTCCGGGAGCGCTACGAGCAGTACTTC

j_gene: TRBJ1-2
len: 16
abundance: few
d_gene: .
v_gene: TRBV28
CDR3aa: CASSSTRQGPNYGYTF
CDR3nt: TGTGCCAGCAGTTCTACCCGCCAGGGCCCTAACTATGGCTACACCTTC

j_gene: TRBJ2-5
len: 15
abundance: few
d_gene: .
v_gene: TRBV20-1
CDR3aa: CSAPYLEGGQETQYF
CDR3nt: TGCAGTGCCCCTTACCTAGAAGGGGGGCAAGAGACCCAGTACTTC

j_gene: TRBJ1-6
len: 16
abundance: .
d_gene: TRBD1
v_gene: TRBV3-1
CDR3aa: CASSQGLGQGYSPLHF
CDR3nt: TGTGCCAGCAGCCAAGGACTGGGACAGGGGTATTCACCCCTCCACTTT

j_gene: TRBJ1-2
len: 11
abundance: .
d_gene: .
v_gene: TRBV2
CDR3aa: CASADRTGYTF
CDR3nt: TGTGCCAGCGCCGACAGGACTGGCTACACCTTC

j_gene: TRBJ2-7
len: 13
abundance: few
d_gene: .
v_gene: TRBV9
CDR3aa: CASSVGLYNEQYF
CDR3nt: TGTGCCAGCAGCGTAGGGTTGTACAATGAGCAGTACTTC

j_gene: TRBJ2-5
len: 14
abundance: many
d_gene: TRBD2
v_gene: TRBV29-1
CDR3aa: CSVDIGLAQETQYF
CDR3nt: TGCAGCGTTGACATAGGACTAGCGCAAGAGACCCAGTACTTC

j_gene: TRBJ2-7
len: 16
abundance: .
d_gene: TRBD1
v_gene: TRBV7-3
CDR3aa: CASSPPMGQSYNEQYF
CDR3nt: TGTGCCAGCAGCCCCCCTATGGGACAGTCCTACAATGAGCAGTACTTC

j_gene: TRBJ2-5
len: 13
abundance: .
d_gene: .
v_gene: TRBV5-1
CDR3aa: CASGRGYQETQYF
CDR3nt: TGCGCCAGCGGCCGGGGGTACCAAGAGACCCAGTACTTC

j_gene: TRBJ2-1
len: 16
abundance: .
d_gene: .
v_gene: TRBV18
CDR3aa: CASSRGRTITYNEQFF
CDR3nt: TGTGCCAGCTCACGAGGACGGACTATAACCTACAATGAGCAGTTCTTC

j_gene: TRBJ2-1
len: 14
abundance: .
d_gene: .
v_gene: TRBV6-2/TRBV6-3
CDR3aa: CASSYRAAYNEQFF
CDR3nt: TGTGCCAGCAGTTACCGAGCGGCTTACAATGAGCAGTTCTTC

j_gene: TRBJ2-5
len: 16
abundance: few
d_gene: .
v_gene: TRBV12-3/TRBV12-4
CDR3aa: CASSLGGILGQETQYF
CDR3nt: TGTGCCAGCAGTTTAGGGGGGATTTTGGGGCAAGAGACCCAGTACTTC

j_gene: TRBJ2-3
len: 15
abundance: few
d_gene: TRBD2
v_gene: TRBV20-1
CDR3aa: CSARPGLADPDTQYF
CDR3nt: TGCAGTGCTAGACCGGGACTAGCGGATCCAGATACGCAGTATTTT

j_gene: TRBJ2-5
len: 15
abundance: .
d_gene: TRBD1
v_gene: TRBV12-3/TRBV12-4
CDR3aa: CASSSWDRGMKTQYF
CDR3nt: TGTGCCAGCAGTTCCTGGGACAGGGGAATGAAGACCCAGTACTTC

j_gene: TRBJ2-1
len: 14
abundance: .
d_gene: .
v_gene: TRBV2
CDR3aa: CASSELTTTGPEFF
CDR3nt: TGTGCCAGCAGTGAACTGACAACGACTGGTCCCGAGTTCTTC

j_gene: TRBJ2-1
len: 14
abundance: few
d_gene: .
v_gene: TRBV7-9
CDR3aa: CASSLASPRDEQFF
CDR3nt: TGTGCCAGCAGCTTAGCGTCGCCTAGAGATGAGCAGTTCTTC

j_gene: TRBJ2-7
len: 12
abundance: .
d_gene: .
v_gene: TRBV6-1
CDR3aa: CACSELGDEQYF
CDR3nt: TGTGCCTGCAGTGAACTTGGGGACGAGCAGTACTTC

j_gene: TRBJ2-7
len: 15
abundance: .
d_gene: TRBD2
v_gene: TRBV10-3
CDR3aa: CAISEPREASYEQYF
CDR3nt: TGTGCCATCAGTGAGCCCCGGGAGGCAAGCTACGAGCAGTACTTC

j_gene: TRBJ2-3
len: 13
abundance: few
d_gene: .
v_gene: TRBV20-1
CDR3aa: CSARADAIDTQYF
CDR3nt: TGCAGTGCTAGAGCGGACGCGATAGATACGCAGTATTTT

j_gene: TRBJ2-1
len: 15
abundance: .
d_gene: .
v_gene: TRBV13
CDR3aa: CASSYYPPSTNEQFF
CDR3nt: TGTGCCAGCAGCTACTACCCTCCTAGTACGAATGAGCAGTTCTTC

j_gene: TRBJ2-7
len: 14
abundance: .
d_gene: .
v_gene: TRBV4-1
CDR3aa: CASSPGPISYEQYF
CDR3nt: TGCGCCAGCAGCCCGGGACCCATCTCCTACGAGCAGTACTTC

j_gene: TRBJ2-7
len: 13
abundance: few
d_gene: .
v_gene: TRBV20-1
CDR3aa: CSARLPSAYEQYF
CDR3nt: TGCAGTGCTAGGCTGCCTAGCGCCTACGAGCAGTACTTC

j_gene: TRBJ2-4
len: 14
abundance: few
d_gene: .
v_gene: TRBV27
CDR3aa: CASIEVLAKNIQYF
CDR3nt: TGTGCCAGCATCGAGGTGCTAGCCAAAAACATTCAGTACTTC

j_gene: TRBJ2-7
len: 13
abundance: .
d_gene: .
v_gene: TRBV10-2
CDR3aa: CASIAGATFEQYF
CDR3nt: TGCGCCAGCATCGCAGGGGCTACATTCGAGCAGTACTTC

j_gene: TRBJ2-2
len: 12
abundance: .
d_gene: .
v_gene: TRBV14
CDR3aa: CASSHDYWELFF
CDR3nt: TGTGCCAGCAGCCATGATTATTGGGAGCTGTTTTTT

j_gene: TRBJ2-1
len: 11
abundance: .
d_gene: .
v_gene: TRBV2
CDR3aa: CASKRRGEQFF
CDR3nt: TGTGCCAGCAAACGGAGGGGTGAGCAGTTCTTC

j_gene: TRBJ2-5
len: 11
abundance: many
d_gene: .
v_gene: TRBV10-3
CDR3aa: CAISDLETQYF
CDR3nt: TGTGCCATCAGTGATCTAGAGACCCAGTACTTC

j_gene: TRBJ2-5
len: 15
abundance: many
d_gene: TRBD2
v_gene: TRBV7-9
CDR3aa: CASSVGLAGWETQYF
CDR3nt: TGTGCCAGCAGCGTGGGACTAGCGGGTTGGGAGACCCAGTACTTC

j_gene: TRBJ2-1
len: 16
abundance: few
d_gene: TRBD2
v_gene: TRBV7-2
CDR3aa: CASSLSPGLGIGEQFF
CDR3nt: TGTGCCAGCAGCTTAAGCCCCGGACTAGGCATCGGCGAGCAGTTCTTC

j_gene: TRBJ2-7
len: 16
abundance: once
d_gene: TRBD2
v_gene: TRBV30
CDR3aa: CAWSGLAGDSSYEQYF
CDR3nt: TGTGCCTGGAGTGGACTAGCGGGAGATAGCTCCTACGAGCAGTACTTC

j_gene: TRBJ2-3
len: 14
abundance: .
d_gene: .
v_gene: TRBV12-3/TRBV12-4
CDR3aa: CASTNRAATDTQYF
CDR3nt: TGTGCCAGCACCAACCGAGCGGCCACAGATACGCAGTATTTT

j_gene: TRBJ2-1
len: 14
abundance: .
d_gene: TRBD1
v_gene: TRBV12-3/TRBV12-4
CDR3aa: CASSFFRGRDEQFF
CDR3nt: TGTGCCAGCAGTTTTTTCAGGGGGCGCGATGAGCAGTTCTTC

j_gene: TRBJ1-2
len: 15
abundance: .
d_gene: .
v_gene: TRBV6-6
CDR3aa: CASSYVPAKGYGYSF
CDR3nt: TGTGCCAGCAGTTACGTGCCGGCCAAAGGGTATGGCTACAGCTTC

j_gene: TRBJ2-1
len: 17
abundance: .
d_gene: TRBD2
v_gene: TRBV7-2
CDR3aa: CASSLEPGLAGYNEQFF
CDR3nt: TGTGCCAGCAGCTTAGAGCCGGGACTAGCGGGTTACAATGAGCAGTTCTTC

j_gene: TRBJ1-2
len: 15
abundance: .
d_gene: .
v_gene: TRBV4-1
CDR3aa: CASSQEQRSHVGYTF
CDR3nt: TGCGCCAGCAGCCAAGAGCAGCGTTCCCATGTGGGCTACACCTTC

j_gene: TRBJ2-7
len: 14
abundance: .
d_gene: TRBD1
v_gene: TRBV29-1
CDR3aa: CSVVKRQGVYEQYF
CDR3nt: TGCAGCGTTGTGAAGAGACAGGGGGTCTACGAGCAGTACTTC

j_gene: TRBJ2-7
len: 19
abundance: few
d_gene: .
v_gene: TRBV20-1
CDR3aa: CSATVEGALFGANPYEQYF
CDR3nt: TGCAGTGCCACCGTGGAGGGGGCGCTTTTTGGCGCCAACCCCTACGAGCAGTACTTC

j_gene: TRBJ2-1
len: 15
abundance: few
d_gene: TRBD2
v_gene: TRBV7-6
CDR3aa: CASSFDSGIYNEQFF
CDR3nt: TGTGCCAGCAGCTTTGATAGCGGGATTTACAATGAGCAGTTCTTC

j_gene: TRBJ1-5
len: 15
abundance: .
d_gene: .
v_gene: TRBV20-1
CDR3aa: CSARDGGTALSTQHF
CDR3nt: TGCAGTGCTAGAGACGGGGGGACGGCGCTTTCGACCCAGCATTTT

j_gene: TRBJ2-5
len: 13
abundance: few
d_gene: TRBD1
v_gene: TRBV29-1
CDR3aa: CSHASGQLETQYF
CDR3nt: TGCAGTCACGCATCGGGACAGCTAGAGACCCAGTACTTC

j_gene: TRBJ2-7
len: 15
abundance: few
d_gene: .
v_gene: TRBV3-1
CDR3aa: CASSPGPGTNYEQYF
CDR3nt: TGTGCCAGCAGCCCCGGGCCTGGTACGAACTACGAGCAGTACTTC

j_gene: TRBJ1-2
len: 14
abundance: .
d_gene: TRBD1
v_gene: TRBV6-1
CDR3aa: CASSERDRTYGYTF
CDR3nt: TGTGCCAGCAGTGAACGGGACAGAACCTATGGCTACACCTTC

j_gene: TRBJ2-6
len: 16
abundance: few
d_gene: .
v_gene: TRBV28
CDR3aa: CASSLVQPPGANVLTF
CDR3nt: TGTGCCAGCAGTTTAGTACAACCGCCTGGGGCCAACGTCCTGACTTTC

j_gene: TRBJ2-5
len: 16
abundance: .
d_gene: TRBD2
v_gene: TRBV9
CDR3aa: CASSAPGLASYNEQYF
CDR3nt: TGTGCCAGCAGCGCCCCGGGACTAGCTTCCTACAATGAGCAGTACTTC

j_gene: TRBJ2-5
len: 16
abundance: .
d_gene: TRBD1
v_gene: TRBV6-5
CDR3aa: CASSRGDRETPETQYF
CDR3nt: TGTGCCAGCAGCCGGGGAGACAGGGAAACTCCAGAGACCCAGTACTTC

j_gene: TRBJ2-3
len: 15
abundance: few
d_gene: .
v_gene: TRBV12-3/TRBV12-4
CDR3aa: CASRRTKGQTDTQYF
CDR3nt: TGTGCCAGCAGGCGAACGAAGGGTCAAACAGATACGCAGTATTTT

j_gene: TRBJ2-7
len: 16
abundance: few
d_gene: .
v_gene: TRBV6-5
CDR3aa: CASSYSGAVSSYEQYF
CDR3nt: TGTGCCAGCAGTTACTCGGGAGCGGTGAGCTCCTACGAGCAGTACTTC

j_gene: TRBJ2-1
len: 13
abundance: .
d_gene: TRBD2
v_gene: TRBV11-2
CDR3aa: CASRSGLVDEQFF
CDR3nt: TGTGCCAGCAGGTCGGGACTAGTAGATGAGCAGTTCTTC

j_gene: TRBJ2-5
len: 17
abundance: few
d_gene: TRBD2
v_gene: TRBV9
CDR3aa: CASSVTPFTSGKETQYF
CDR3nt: TGTGCCAGCAGCGTAACCCCATTTACTAGCGGGAAAGAGACCCAGTACTTC

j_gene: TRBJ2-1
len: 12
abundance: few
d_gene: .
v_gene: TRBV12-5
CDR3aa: CASGLGRNEQFF
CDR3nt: TGTGCTAGTGGTTTAGGTCGGAATGAGCAGTTCTTC

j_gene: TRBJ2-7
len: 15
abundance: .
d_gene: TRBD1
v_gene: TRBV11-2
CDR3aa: CASSQGAGRSSGQYF
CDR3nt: TGTGCCAGCAGCCAGGGGGCGGGCCGAAGTTCAGGGCAGTACTTC